By sample fraction, the clone carrying this T cell receptor (beta chain) is medium-sized. Its antigen is undetermined. This sample was included in a study of T-cell memory formation after mild COVID-19. About the study: TCR clusters were mostly confined to one donor each.

Constant-segment primers were used for 5'RACE, and the resulting TCR alpha and TCR beta cDNA libraries carried sample barcodes and UMIs. TCRdb fed the 5' RACE reads into MiXCR, producing one record per CDR3 protein. The table lists some 30,000 distinct CDR3 sequences, around 7% of them singletons. General study results and limits: Certain responding clones were present in pre-infection memory, suggesting participation of cross-reactive memory. Chiefly within CM and EM were the contracting CD4+ clones; CD8+ ones were within EMRA.

CDR1 is SGHTA, CDR2 FQGNSA, per germline. Trimming took off 7 bases at V and 4 bases at J, with 20 bases between the two ends. The CDR3 length is 17 residues. The material sequenced was PBMCs or a T cell subset sorted from them (not recorded which). The J gene is TRBJ2-6, the V gene TRBV7-2, with a possible D match to TRBD1 (6 bases). This clonotype originated in an adult woman who had mild COVID-19 (a few samples of this study predate the infection). Cell type and time point are not known. This CDR3 reads CASIGGQGLRGANVLTF. The CDR3 DNA reads as TGTGCCAGCATAGGGGGACAAGGCCTAAGGGGGGCCAACGTCCTGACTTTC.